A single sample gave rise to the 25 T cell receptor beta chains below, sequenced in a study of T-cell reconstitution after alpha-beta-depleted transplantation in children. TCRbeta library preparation incorporated unique molecular identifiers. TCRdb recomputed calls from the PCR reads with MiXCR, one row per CDR3 protein. This sample has 450,000 to 600,000 distinct CDR3 sequences, with roughly a tenth found just once. Sequencing used PBMCs, obtained before TCRalphabeta/CD19-depleted stem cell transplant. The receptors here all came from a child aged 2 to 10 with inherited bone marrow failure, due to receive a stem cell transplant.

This clonotype was picked up a small number of times. V gene TRBV20-1 combines with J gene TRBJ2-3; 10 bases map to TRBD2. This CDR3 is built from 18 residues. The germline CDR1 and CDR2 sequences are DFQATT and SNEGSKA (reference sequence). CDR3 nucleotide sequence: TGCAGCGCTGGCTCTAGCGGGAGATCCGTCCTCCACACAGATACGCAGTATTTT. Amino acids: CSAGSSGRSVLHTDTQYF.

This clonotype was seen repeatedly, ten times or more. This chain uses TRBV4-1 with TRBJ2-1; no clear D gene. There are 14 residues in the CDR3. Germline V lookup: CDR1 MGHRA, CDR2 YSYEKL. V was trimmed by 3 bases and J by 8 bases, leaving 14 bases between them. CDR3 sequence reads: CASSHLDPSHEQFF. The DNA of the CDR3 is TGCGCCAGCAGCCATCTGGACCCATCCCATGAGCAGTTCTTC.

This clonotype occurred many times. The chain uses TRBV6-5 and TRBJ2-3, with 9 bases fitting TRBD2. V lost 5 bases and J lost 2; bases outside the gene matches: 8. The CDR3 sequence is 16 residues long. CDR1 and CDR2 from the germline V gene are MNHEY and SVGAGI. CDR3 region: CASSNPSGDLTDTQYF. CDR3 sequence (DNA): TGTGCCAGCAGTAACCCTAGCGGGGATCTCACAGATACGCAGTATTTT.

The chain employs TRBV12-3 or TRBV12-4 and TRBJ1-1; possibly TRBD1 for D (6 bases). Trimming removed 5 bases from V and 10 bases from J, with 11 bases in between. The CDR3 length is 11 residues. In DNA form, the CDR3 reads TGTGCCAGCAGTCCCACAGGGTTAGCTTTCTTT. Translation: CASSPTGLAFF.

The chain couples TRBV20-1 to TRBJ2-1, with 12 bases that match TRBD2. Germline V gives CDR1 DFQATT, CDR2 SNEGSKA (reference sequence). V was clipped by 7 bases and J by 6 bases; unmatched bases: 7. The CDR3 length is 14 residues. DNA of the CDR3: TGCAGTGTCGCTAGCGGGAGGGCGATCAATGAGCAGTTCTTC. Its protein is CSVASGRAINEQFF.

This chain uses TRBV23-1 with TRBJ2-7, with a tentative D call TRBD1 (5 bases). TRBV23-1 is classed as an ORF, of uncertain function. V gave up 4 bases and J gave up 7 bases, with 14 bases separating them. This CDR3 region has 13 residues. The CDR3 DNA reads TGCGCCAGCAGTCTCGTTAACCACAGGGAGCAGTACTTC. Translated: CASSLVNHREQYF.

The chain joins TRBV6-2 or TRBV6-3 to TRBJ2-5, with D perhaps assigned TRBD1 or TRBD2 (7 bases each). The CDR3 has 20 residues. The germline V and J ends were trimmed by 0 bases and 0 bases, with 23 bases remaining between them. From germline, CDR1 is MNHEY and CDR2 SVGEGT. CDR3 in amino acids: CASSYSSWDRELANQETQYF. CDR3 nucleotides: TGTGCCAGCAGTTACTCGAGTTGGGACAGAGAACTAGCGAACCAAGAGACCCAGTACTTC.

This clonotype was counted between two and nine times. V usage is TRBV20-1 and J usage is TRBJ2-7, with no clear D. CDR1 DFQATT and CDR2 SNEGSKA come from the germline V gene (reference sequence). The CDR3 runs to 12 residues. V was cut by 1 base and J by 4 bases, with 8 bases left in between. CDR3 sequence: CSARVLGYEQYF. CDR3 in DNA: TGCAGTGCTAGAGTTCTGGGGTACGAGCAGTACTTC.

Notes on this clonotype: A much larger clone sits a single nucleotide away, making a read error possible. The chain is built from TRBV7-2 and TRBJ2-2, with D perhaps TRBD2 (7 bases). The germline V gene encodes CDR1 SGHTA and CDR2 FQGNSA. The CDR3 runs to 16 residues. Trimming cost V 5 bases and J 10 bases, with 23 bases left between them. In DNA, the CDR3 is TGTGCCAGCAGCGCGGGGGTGATAGGGGGAGCCGAGGAGCTGTTTTTT. Protein: CASSAGVIGGAEELFF.

Ten or more counts support this clonotype. The J gene is TRBJ1-1, the V gene TRBV11-2; no clear D gene. CDR1 and CDR2 from the germline V gene are SGHAT and FQNNGV. The V gene lost 11 bases and the J gene lost 0 bases, with 16 bases spanning the gap. CDR3 size: 14 residues. The CDR3 nucleotides are TGTGCCTCCTCGAGAGGGAGCATGAACACTGAAGCTTTCTTT. Translation gives CASSRGSMNTEAFF.

This clonotype was counted at least ten times. The J gene is TRBJ1-1, the V gene TRBV28; D possibly corresponds to TRBD1 (6 bases). There are 14 residues in the CDR3. V lost 2 bases and J lost 3, with 10 bases in between. Germline-derived CDR1 and CDR2 are MDHEN and SYDVKM. In nucleotides, the CDR3 is TGTGCCAGCAGTTTACTAGGGGGGGACACTGAAGCTTTCTTT. Residues: CASSLLGGDTEAFF.

This clonotype was detected many times. The V call is TRBV20-1, the J call TRBJ2-1; 9 nucleotides match TRBD2. This CDR3 has 16 amino acids. V gave up 0 bases and J gave up 9 bases; unmatched junction bases: 12. Germline-derived CDR1 and CDR2 are DFQATT and SNEGSKA (reference sequence). The CDR3 sequence is CSARDLAGLSRGEQFF. The CDR3 DNA follows: TGCAGTGCTAGAGATCTAGCGGGACTGAGCAGGGGTGAGCAGTTCTTC.

As to this clonotype: This may be a read error, as it is one base from a much larger clone. The chain combines TRBV24-1 with TRBJ2-1; 7 bases are shared with TRBD1. CDR1 is KGHDR and CDR2 is SFDVKD in the germline V gene. The CDR3 has 13 residues. CDR3 amino acids: CATSSVPQRGQIF. In nucleotides, the CDR3 is TGTGCCACCTCCAGCGTACCCCAAAGGGGGCAGATCTTC.

Many counts were recorded for this clonotype. The V and J genes are TRBV4-3 and TRBJ1-1; D is undetermined. The germline V gene encodes CDR1 LGHNA and CDR2 YSLEER. The V gene lost 0 bases and the J gene lost 2 bases, with 13 bases spanning the gap. The CDR3 runs 16 residues. The CDR3 bases are TGCGCCAGCAGCCAAGAAATTTTGAACAGTAACACTGAAGCTTTCTTT. It is translated as CASSQEILNSNTEAFF.

This clonotype was seen many times. The V call is TRBV12-3 or TRBV12-4, the J call TRBJ2-1; 8 bases are shared with TRBD2. CDR3 length: 21 amino acids. Trimming cost V 3 bases and J 0 bases; bases outside gene matches: 19. This CDR3 is CASSFKLLGQGGGSSYNEQFF. The CDR3 DNA reads TGTGCCAGCAGTTTCAAACTTCTCGGCCAGGGCGGGGGGAGCTCCTACAATGAGCAGTTCTTC.

This clonotype was seen ten or more times. The J gene is TRBJ2-2, the V gene TRBV5-1, with TRBD1 as a possible D gene (5 bases). The ends were cut back, 7 bases at V and 4 bases at J, with 14 bases in the middle. Per the germline V gene, CDR1 is SGHRS and CDR2 is YFSETQ. The CDR3 contains 14 residues. CDR3 sequence reads: CASFLGEFTGELFF. CDR3 sequence (DNA): TGCGCCAGCTTCCTAGGGGAATTCACCGGGGAGCTGTTTTTT.

Note on this clonotype: This may come from a read error, since a much larger clone is one base off. The chain joins TRBV20-1 to TRBJ1-1; 10 bases fit TRBD1. Germline V gene sequence: CDR1 DFQATT, CDR2 SNEGSKA (reference sequence). The CDR3 runs to 14 residues. This chain's CDR3 is CSARRQGANTEPFF. CDR3 nucleotides: TGCAGTGCTAGGCGACAGGGGGCAAACACTGAACCTTTCTTT.

This clonotype showed up many times. The rearrangement uses TRBV3-1 and TRBJ1-1; unclear D gene. The CDR3 spans 14 residues. The germline gives CDR1 LGHDT, CDR2 YNNKEL (reference sequence). Deletions cut 0 bases from V and 2 bases from J, with 7 bases between. As DNA, the CDR3 is TGTGCCAGCAGCCAAGATATGAGAAACACTGAAGCTTTCTTT. It translates to CASSQDMRNTEAFF.

For this clonotype: A read error is possible here, since a much larger clone lies one base away. The J gene is TRBJ2-5, the V gene TRBV7-9; the D is unclear. Deletions cut 3 bases from V and 1 base from J, with 15 bases between. From germline, CDR1 is SEHNR and CDR2 FQNEAQ (reference sequence). This CDR3 has 16 residues. The CDR3 region is CASSFVQLPGQETQYF. In nucleotides, the CDR3 is TGTGCCAGCAGCTTCGTCCAACTGCCAGGCCAAGAGACCCAGTACTTC.

This clonotype has at least ten counts. The chain carries TRBV30 and TRBJ1-1, with a possible D match to TRBD1 (5 bases). V lost 4 bases, J lost 5 bases, and 17 bases lay in between. The CDR3 sequence is 14 residues long. Germline V gene sequence: CDR1 GTSNPN, CDR2 SVGIG (reference sequence). In DNA, the CDR3 is TGTGCCTGGACCGCCGGGACCTTAATAACTGAAGCTTTCTTT. This encodes CAWTAGTLITEAFF.

The sample holds many counts of this clonotype. The V gene is TRBV28, the J gene TRBJ2-5, with a tentative D call TRBD1 (5 bases). This CDR3 is 13 amino acids long. V dropped 3 bases and J dropped 3 bases, with 8 bases sitting between them. CDR1 is MDHEN, CDR2 SYDVKM, per germline. The CDR3 nucleotides read TGTGCCAGCAGTTTCTACAGGAAAGAGACCCAGTACTTC. Translation gives CASSFYRKETQYF.

This clonotype was observed at least ten times. This sequence joins TRBV4-3 and TRBJ2-1, with no clear D. The CDR3 covers 14 residues. Trimming stripped 2 bases from V and 5 bases from J, with 10 bases between. Looked up from germline, CDR1 is LGHNA and CDR2 is YSLEER. CDR3 DNA: TGCGCCAGCAGCCAATACTCTGTGCACAATGAGCAGTTCTTC. It yields the protein CASSQYSVHNEQFF.

Only a few counts were recorded for this clonotype. J is TRBJ1-1 and V is TRBV5-1; D gene uncertain. Germline loops: CDR1 SGHRS, CDR2 YFSETQ. Trimming cost V 0 bases and J 6 bases, with 9 bases left between them. This CDR3 spans 13 amino acids. The CDR3 loop is CASSLVPGAEAFF. CDR3 in DNA: TGCGCCAGCAGCTTGGTCCCAGGCGCTGAAGCTTTCTTT.

This clonotype was seen many times. The chain is built from TRBV6-2 or TRBV6-3 and TRBJ2-1; unclear D gene. Germline CDR1 reads MNHEY; CDR2 reads SVGEGT. The CDR3 consists of 12 residues. Trimming shortened V by 0 bases and J by 16 bases, and 13 bases separated the two germline ends. CDR3 sequence: CASSYSTGRQFF. CDR3 in DNA: TGTGCCAGCAGTTACTCAACGGGCCGGCAATTCTTC.

Many counts were recorded for this clonotype. The rearrangement joins TRBV28 to TRBJ2-3; D remains unclear. The germline V and J ends were trimmed by 3 bases and 3 bases, with 13 bases remaining between them. Germline CDR1 is MDHEN and CDR2 is SYDVKM. CDR3 length equals 15 residues. This CDR3 reads CASSFGARGTDTQYF. Here the CDR3 DNA reads TGTGCCAGCAGTTTCGGAGCACGAGGAACAGATACGCAGTATTTT.